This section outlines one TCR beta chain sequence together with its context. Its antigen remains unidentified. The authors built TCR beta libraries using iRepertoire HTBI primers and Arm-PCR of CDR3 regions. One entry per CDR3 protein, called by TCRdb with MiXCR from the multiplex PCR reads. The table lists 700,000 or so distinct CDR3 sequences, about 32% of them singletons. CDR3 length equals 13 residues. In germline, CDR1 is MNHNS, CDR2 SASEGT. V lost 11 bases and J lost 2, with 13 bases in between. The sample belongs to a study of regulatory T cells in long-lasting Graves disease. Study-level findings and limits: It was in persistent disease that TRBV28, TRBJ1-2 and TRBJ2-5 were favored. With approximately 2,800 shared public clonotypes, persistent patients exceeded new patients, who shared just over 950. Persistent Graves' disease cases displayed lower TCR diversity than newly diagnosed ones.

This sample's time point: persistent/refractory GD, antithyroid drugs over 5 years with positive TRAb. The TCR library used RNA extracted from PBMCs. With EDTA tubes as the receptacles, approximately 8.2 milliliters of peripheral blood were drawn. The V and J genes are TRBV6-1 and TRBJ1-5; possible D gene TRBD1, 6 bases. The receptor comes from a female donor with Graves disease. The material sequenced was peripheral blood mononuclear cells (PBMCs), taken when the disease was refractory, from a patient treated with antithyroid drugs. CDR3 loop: CAGSGGRNQPQHF. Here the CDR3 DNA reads TGTGCCGGCTCCGGGGGCCGCAATCAGCCCCAGCATTTT.